A selection of T cell receptor beta chains follows, all from one sample in a study of cytomegalovirus exposure and HLA in healthy donors. Produced via immunoSEQ multiplex PCR; TCRdb's table is partial and in-frame only. The table records 110,000 to 150,000 clones, approximately 84% of them present only once. Sequences were obtained from PBMCs. The source is a woman aged 40 to 55 in good health and CMV-seronegative. CDR3s include the opening cysteine and the closing phenylalanine or tryptophan.

>TRBJ2-5|TRBV9|14
CASSGEAYQETQYF
>TRBJ2-1|TRBV5-6|19
CASSGGKTSGRLSYNEQFF
>TRBJ2-7|TRBV28|17
CASSLIPTSGGNYEQYF
>TRBJ2-7|TRBV10-2|14
CASSEAGQFSEQYF
>TRBJ1-1|TRBV28|14
CASSLEGGAFEAFF
>TRBJ1-4|TRBV7-9|14
CASSLRGGAEKLFF
>TRBJ2-7|TRBV10-1|12
CASSERTYEQYF
>TRBJ1-6|TRBV6-1|12
CASSEPLVPLHF
>TRBJ2-6|TRBV7-3|15
CASSLIGAGANVLTF
>TRBJ2-3|TRBV27|17
CASIPPGLGAGTDTQYF
>TRBJ2-2|TRBV7-6|16
CASSLLGRGSTGELFF
>TRBJ1-5|TRBV4-2|15
CASSQDRSFNQPQHF
>TRBJ2-2|TRBV6-5|14
CASMRGSNTGELFF
>TRBJ2-7|TRBV7-9|16
CASSLALAGVSYEQYF
>TRBJ2-7|TRBV4-2|14
CASNDRGWGYEQYF
>TRBJ2-7|TRBV4-3|14
CASSLGLAREEQYF
>TRBJ2-3|TRBV28|18
CASRHFPSGRAGPDTQYF